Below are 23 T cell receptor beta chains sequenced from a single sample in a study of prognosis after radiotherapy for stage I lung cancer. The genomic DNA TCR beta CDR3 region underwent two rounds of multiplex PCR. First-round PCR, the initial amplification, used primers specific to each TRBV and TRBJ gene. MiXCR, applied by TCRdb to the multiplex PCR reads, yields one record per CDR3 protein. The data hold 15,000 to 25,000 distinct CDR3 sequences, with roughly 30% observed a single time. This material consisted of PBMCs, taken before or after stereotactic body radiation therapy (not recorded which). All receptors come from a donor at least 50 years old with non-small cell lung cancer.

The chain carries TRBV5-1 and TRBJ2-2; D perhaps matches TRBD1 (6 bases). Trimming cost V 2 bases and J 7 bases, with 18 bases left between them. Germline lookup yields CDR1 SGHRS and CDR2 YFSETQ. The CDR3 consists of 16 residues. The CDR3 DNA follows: TGCGCCAGCAGCTTTGCTCCGTCGGACAGTGGCGGGGAGCTGTTTTTT. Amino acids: CASSFAPSDSGGELFF.

In nucleotides, the CDR3 is TGCAGTGCTACACCGGGACAGGGTTCGGGCGAGCAGTACTTC. Protein product: CSATPGQGSGEQYF. The chain carries TRBV20-1 and TRBJ2-7; TRBD1 aligns across 9 bases. The V segment lost 4 bases and the J segment 6 bases; nucleotides outside the gene matches: 10. The germline V gene encodes CDR1 DFQATT and CDR2 SNEGSKA (reference sequence). This CDR3 is built from 14 residues.

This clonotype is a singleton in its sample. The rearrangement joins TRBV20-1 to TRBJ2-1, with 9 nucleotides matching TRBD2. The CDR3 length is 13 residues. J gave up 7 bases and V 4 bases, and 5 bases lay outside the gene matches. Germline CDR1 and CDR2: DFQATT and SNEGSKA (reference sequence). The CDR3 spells CSAKTAGGNEQFF. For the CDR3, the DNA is TGCAGTGCTAAAACTGCGGGAGGGAATGAGCAGTTCTTC.

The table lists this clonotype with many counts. In DNA form, the CDR3 reads TGCAGCGTGGAACCGGGACTAGCGGGAGGTGATACGCAGTATTTT. Protein product: CSVEPGLAGGDTQYF. J is TRBJ2-3 and V is TRBV29-1; 15 bases match TRBD2. V shed 6 bases, J shed 6 bases, and the junction held 7 bases outside the gene matches. CDR3 length: 15 amino acids. Germline loops: CDR1 SQVTM, CDR2 ANQGSEA.

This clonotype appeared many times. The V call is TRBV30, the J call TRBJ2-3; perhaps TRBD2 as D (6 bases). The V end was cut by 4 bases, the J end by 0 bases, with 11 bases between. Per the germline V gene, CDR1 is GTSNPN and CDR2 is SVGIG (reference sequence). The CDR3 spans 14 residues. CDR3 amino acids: CAWNSGTSTDTQYF. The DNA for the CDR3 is TGTGCCTGGAATAGCGGAACTAGCACAGATACGCAGTATTTT.

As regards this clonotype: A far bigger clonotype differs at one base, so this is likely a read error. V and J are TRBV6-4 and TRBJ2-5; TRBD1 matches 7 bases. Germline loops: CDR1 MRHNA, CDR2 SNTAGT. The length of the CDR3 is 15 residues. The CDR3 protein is CASSRRQGQQETHYF. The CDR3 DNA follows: TGTGCCAGCAGCCGCCGACAGGGCCAACAAGAGACCCATTACTTC.

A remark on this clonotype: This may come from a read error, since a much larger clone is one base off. Here the CDR3 reads CASSPAGGFGELFF. CDR3 coding DNA: TGTGCCAGCTCACCAGCAGGGGGCTTCGGGGAGCTGTTTTTT. The V call is TRBV18, the J call TRBJ2-2; TRBD1 matches 8 bases. The CDR3 is 14 amino acids. Germline CDR1 is KGHSH and CDR2 is LQKENI. The V gene end was trimmed by 2 bases and the J gene end by 7 bases; junction bases not matched to a gene: 3.

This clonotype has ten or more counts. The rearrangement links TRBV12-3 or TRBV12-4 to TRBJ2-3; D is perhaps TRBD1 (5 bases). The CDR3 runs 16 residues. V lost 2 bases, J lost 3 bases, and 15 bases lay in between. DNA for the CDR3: TGTGCCAGCAGTTTATTGCCCAGGGTGAGAACAGATACGCAGTATTTT. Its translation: CASSLLPRVRTDTQYF.

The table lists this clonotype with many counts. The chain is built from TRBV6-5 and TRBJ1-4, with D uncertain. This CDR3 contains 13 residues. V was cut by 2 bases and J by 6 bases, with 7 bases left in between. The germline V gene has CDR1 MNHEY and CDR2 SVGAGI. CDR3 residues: CASSYRVHEKLFF. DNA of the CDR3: TGTGCCAGCAGTTACCGGGTCCATGAAAAACTGTTTTTT.

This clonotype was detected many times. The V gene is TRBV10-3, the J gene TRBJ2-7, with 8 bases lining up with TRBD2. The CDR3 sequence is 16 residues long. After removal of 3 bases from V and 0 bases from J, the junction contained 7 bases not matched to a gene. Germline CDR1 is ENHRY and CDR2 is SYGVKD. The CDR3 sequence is CAISDPGSGSSYEQYF. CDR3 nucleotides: TGTGCCATCAGTGACCCTGGGAGCGGGAGCTCCTACGAGCAGTACTTC.

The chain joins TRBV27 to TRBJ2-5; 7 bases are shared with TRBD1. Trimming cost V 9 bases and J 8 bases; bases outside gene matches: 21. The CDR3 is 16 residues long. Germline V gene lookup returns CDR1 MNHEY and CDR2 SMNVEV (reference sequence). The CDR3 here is CARFWDRSVPRNTQYF. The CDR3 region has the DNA TGTGCCAGGTTCTGGGACAGATCTGTTCCTCGGAATACCCAGTACTTC.

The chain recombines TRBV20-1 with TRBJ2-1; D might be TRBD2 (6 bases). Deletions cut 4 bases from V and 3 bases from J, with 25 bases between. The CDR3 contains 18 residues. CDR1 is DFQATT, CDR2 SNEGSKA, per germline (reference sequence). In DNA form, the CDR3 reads TGCAGTGCTACGGCCGGGACTCCACTGCCGGGTAGCTACAATGAGCAGTTCTTC. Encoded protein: CSATAGTPLPGSYNEQFF.

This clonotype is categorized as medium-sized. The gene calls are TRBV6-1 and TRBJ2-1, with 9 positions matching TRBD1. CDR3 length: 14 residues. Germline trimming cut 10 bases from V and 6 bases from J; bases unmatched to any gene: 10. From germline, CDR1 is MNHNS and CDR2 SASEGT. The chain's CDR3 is CATNGGQGGNEQFF. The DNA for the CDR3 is TGTGCCACCAATGGGGGACAGGGCGGCAATGAGCAGTTCTTC.

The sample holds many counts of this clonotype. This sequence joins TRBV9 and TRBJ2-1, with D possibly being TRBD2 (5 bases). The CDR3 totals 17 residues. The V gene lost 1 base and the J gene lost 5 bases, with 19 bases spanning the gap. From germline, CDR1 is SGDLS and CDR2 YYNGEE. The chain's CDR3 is CASSVSSGRAANNEQFF. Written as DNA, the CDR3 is TGTGCCAGCAGCGTATCGTCGGGAAGGGCCGCTAACAATGAGCAGTTCTTC.

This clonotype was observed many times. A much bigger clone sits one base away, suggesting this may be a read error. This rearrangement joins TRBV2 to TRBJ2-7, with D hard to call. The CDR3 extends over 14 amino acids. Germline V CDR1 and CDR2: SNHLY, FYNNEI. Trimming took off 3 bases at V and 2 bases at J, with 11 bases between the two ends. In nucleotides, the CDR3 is TGTGCCAGCAGTGACCTGGGGTCCCCCTACGAGCAGTACTTC. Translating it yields CASSDLGSPYEQYF.

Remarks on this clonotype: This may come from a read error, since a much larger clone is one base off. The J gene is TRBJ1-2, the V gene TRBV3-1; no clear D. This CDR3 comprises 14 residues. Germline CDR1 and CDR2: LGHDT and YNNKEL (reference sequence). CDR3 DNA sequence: TGTGCCAGCAGCCGCGGAGGCGCTATGCCGGGCTACAACTTC. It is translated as CASSRGGAMPGYNF.

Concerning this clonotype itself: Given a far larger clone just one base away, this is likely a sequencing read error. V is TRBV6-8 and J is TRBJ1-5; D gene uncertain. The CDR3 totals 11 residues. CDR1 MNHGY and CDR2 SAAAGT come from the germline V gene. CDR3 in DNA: TGTTCCAGCGGTCAATATCAGCCCCAGCATTTT. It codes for CSSGQYQPQHF.

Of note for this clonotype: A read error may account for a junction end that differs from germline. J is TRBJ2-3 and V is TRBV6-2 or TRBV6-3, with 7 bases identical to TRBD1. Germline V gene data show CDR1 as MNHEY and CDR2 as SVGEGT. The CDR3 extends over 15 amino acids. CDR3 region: CASINTGAGTDTLYF. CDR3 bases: TGTGCCAGCATAAATACAGGGGCTGGCACAGATACGCTGTATTTT.

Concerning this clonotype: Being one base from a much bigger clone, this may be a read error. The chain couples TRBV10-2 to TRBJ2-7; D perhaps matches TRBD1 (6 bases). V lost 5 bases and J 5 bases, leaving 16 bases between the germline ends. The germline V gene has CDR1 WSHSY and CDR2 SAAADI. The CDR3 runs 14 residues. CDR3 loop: CASSPGHLVDEQYF. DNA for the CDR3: TGCGCCAGCAGTCCGGGACACCTCGTGGACGAGCAGTACTTC.

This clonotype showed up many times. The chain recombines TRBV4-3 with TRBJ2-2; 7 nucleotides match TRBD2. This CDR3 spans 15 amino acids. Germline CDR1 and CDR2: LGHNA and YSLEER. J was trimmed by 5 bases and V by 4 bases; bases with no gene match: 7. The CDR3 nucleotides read TGCGCCAGCAGCCCCGGGGACTACATAACCGGGGAGCTGTTTTTT. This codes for CASSPGDYITGELFF.

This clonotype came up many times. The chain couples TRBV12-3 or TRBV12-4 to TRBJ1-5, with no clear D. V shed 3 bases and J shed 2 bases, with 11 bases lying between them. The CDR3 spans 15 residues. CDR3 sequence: CASSLNTGGNQPQHF. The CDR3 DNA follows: TGTGCCAGCAGTTTGAACACCGGGGGCAATCAGCCCCAGCATTTT.

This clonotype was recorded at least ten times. Here the CDR3 reads CASSQTTGLEFF. The CDR3 coding sequence is TGTGCCAGCAGCCAAACAACAGGGTTAGAGTTCTTC. The chain combines TRBV3-1 with TRBJ2-1, with D possibly being TRBD1 (6 bases). Deletions cut 2 bases from V and 14 bases from J, with 13 bases between. This CDR3 is built from 12 residues. Germline CDR1 is LGHDT and CDR2 is YNNKEL (reference sequence).

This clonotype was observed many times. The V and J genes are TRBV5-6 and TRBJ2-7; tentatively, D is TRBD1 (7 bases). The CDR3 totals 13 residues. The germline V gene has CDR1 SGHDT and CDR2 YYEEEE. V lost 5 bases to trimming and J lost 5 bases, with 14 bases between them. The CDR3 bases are TGTGCCAGCAGTTTTACAGGGGAGGACGAGCAGTACTTC. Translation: CASSFTGEDEQYF. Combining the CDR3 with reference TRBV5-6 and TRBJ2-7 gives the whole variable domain DAGVTQSPTHLIKTRGQQVTLRCSPKSGHDTVSWYQQALGQGPQFIFQYYEEEERQRGNFPDRFSGHQFPNYSSELNVNALLLGDSALYLCASSFTGEDEQYFGPGTRLTVT.